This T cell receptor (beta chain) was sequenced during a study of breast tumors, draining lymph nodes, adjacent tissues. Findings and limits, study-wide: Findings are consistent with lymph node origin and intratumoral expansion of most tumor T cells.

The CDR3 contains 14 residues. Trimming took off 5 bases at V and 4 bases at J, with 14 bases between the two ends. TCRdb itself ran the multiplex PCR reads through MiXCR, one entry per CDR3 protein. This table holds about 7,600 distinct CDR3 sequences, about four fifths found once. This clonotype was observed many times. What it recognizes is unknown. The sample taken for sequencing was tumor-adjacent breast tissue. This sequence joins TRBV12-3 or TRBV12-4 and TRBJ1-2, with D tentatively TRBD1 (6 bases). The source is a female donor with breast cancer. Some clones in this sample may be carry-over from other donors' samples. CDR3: CASSPYTGSYGYTF. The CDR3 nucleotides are TGTGCCAGCAGTCCGTATACAGGGTCCTATGGCTACACCTTC.